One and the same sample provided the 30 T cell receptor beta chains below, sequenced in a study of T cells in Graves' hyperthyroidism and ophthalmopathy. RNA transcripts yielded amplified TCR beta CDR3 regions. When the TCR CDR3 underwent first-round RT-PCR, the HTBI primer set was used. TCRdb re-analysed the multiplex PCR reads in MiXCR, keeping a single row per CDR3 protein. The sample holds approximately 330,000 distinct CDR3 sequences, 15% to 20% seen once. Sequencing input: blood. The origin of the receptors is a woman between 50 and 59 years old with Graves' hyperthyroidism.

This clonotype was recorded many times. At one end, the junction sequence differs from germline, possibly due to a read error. CDR3 in amino acids: CASSLGGTGELFF. CDR3 coding DNA: TGTGCCAGCAGCTTAGGAGGGACCGGGGAGCTGTTTTTT. The chain combines TRBV5-1 with TRBJ2-2, with D perhaps TRBD2 (6 bases). CDR3 length: 13 residues. Germline CDR1 reads SGHRS; CDR2 reads YFSETQ.

In DNA form, the CDR3 reads TGCAGTGCACTGGGCACCGGGACTAGTACTCCAGGACAGTACTTC. Translated: CSALGTGTSTPGQYF. The rearrangement links TRBV20-1 to TRBJ2-7; 8 nucleotides line up with TRBD2. J lost 10 bases, V lost 6 bases, and 20 bases had no gene match. CDR1 and CDR2 (germline): DFQATT, SNEGSKA (reference sequence). This CDR3 has 15 residues.

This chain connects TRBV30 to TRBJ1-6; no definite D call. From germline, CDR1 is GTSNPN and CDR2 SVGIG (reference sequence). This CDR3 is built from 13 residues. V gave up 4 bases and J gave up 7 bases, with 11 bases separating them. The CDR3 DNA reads TGTGCCTGGATCCAACACCCGAATTCACCCCTCCACTTT. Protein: CAWIQHPNSPLHF.

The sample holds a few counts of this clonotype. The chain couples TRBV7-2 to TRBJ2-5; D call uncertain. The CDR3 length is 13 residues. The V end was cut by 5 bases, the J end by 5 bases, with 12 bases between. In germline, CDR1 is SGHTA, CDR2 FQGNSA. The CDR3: CASSQGPFETQYF. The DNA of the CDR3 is TGTGCCAGCAGCCAAGGTCCTTTTGAGACCCAGTACTTC. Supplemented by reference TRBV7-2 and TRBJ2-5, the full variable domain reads GAGVSQSPSNKVTEKGKDVELRCDPISGHTALYWYRQSLGQGLEFLIYFQGNSAPDKSGLPSDRFSAERTGGSVSTLTIQRTQQEDSAVYLCASSQGPFETQYFGPGTRLLVL.

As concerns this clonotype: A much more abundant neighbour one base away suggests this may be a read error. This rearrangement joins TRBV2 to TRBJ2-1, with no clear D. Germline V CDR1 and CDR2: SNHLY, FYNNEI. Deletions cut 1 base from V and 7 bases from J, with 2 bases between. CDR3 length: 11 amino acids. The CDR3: CASSEENEQFF. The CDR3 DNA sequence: TGTGCCAGCAGTGAAGAGAATGAGCAGTTCTTC.

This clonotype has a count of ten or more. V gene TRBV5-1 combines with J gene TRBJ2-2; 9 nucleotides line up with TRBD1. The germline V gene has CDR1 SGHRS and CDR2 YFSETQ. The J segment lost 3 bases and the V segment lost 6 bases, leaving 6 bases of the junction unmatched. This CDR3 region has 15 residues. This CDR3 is CASNRQGGDTGELFF. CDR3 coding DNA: TGCGCCAGCAACCGACAGGGGGGCGACACCGGGGAGCTGTTTTTT. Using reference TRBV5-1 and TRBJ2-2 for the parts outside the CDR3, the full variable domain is KAGVTQTPRYLIKTRGQQVTLSCSPISGHRSVSWYQQTPGQGLQFLFEYFSETQRNKGNFPGRFSGRQFSNSRSEMNVSTLELGDSALYLCASNRQGGDTGELFFGEGSRLTVL.

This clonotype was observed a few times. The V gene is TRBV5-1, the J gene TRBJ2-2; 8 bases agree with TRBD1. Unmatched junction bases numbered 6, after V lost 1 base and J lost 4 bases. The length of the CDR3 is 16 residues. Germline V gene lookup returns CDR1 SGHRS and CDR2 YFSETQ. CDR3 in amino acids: CASSLTGTGGTGELFF. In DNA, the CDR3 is TGCGCCAGCAGCTTGACCGGGACAGGCGGCACCGGGGAGCTGTTTTTT.

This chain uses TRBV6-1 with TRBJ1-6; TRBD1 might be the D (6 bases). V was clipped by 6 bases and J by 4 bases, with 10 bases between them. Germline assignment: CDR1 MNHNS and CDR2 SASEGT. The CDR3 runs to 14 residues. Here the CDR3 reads CASSGTPYNSPLHF. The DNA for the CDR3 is TGTGCCAGCAGCGGGACACCTTATAATTCACCCCTCCACTTT.

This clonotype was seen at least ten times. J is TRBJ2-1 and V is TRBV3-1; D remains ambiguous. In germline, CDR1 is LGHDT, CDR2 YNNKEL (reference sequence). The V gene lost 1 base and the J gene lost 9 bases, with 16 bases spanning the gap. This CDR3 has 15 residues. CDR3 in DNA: TGTGCCAGCAGCCAAGTTGGTGACTCGTGGGCTGAGCAGTTCTTC. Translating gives CASSQVGDSWAEQFF.

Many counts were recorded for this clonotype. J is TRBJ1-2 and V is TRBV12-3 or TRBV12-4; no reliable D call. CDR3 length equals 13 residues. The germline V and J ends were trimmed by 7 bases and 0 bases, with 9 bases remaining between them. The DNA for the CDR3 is TGTGCCAGCAAAGGTCAAGCTAACTATGGCTACACCTTC. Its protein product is CASKGQANYGYTF.

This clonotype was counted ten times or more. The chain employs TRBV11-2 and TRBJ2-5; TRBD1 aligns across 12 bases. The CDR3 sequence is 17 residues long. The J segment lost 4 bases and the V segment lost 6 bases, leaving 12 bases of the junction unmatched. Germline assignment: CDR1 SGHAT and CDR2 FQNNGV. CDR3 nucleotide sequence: TGTGCCAGCAGAGGACCAACCGGGACAGGGGGCAGAGAGACCCAGTACTTC. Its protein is CASRGPTGTGGRETQYF.

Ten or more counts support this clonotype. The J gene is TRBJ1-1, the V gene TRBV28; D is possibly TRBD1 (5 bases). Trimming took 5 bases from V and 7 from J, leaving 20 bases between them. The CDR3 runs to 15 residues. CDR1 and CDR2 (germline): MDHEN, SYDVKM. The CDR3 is CASSTAGDYGREAFF. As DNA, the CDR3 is TGTGCCAGCAGTACCGCCGGGGACTACGGACGTGAAGCTTTCTTT. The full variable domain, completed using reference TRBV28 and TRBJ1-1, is DVKVTQSSRYLVKRTGEKVFLECVQDMDHENMFWYRQDPGLGLRLIYFSYDVKMKEKGDIPEGYSVSREKKERFSLILESASTNQTSMYLCASSTAGDYGREAFFGQGTRLTVV.

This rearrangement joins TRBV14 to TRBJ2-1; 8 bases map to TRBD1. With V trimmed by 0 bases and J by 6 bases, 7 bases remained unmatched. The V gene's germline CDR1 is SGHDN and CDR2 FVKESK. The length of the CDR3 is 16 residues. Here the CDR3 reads CASSQEGTGFGNEQFF. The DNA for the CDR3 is TGTGCCAGCAGCCAAGAAGGGACAGGATTTGGCAATGAGCAGTTCTTC.

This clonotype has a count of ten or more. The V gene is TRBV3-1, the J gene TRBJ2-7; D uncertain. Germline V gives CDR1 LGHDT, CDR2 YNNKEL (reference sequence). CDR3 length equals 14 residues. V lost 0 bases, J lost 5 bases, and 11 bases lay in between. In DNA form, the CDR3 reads TGTGCCAGCAGCCAAGATCTTGGCCGGGACGAGCAGTACTTC. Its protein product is CASSQDLGRDEQYF.

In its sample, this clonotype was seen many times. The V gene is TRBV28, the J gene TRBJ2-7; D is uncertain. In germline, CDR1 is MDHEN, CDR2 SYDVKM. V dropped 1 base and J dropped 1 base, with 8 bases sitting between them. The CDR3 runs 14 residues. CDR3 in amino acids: CASSLLARSYEQYF. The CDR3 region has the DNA TGTGCCAGCAGTTTATTGGCCAGGTCCTACGAGCAGTACTTC. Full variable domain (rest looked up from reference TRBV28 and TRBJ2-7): DVKVTQSSRYLVKRTGEKVFLECVQDMDHENMFWYRQDPGLGLRLIYFSYDVKMKEKGDIPEGYSVSREKKERFSLILESASTNQTSMYLCASSLLARSYEQYFGPGTRLTVT.

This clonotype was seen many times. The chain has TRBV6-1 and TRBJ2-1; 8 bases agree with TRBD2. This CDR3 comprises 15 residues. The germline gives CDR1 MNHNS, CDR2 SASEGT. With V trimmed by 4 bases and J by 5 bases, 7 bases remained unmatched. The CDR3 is CASSGPGRGDNEQFF. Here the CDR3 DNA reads TGTGCCAGCAGTGGCCCCGGGCGGGGGGACAATGAGCAGTTCTTC.

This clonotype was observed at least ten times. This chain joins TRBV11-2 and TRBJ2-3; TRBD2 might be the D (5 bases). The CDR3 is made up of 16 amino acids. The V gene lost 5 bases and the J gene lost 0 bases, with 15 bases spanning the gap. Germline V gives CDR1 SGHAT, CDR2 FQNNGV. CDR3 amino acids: CASSRRWGTSTDTQYF. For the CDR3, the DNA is TGTGCCAGCAGCCGGAGGTGGGGTACCAGCACAGATACGCAGTATTTT.

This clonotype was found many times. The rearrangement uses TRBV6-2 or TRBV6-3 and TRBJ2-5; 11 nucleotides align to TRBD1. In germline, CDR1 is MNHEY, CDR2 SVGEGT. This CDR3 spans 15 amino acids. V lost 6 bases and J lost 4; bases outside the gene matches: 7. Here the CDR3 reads CASSSGTGGGETQYF. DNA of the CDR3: TGTGCCAGCAGCTCCGGGACAGGGGGAGGAGAGACCCAGTACTTC.

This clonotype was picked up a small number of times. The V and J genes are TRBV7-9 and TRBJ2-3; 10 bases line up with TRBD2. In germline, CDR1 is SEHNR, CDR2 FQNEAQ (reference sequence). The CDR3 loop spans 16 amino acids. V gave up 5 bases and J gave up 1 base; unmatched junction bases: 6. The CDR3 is CASSPEREGGTDTQYF. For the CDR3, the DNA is TGTGCCAGCAGCCCGGAGCGGGAGGGGGGCACAGATACGCAGTATTTT.

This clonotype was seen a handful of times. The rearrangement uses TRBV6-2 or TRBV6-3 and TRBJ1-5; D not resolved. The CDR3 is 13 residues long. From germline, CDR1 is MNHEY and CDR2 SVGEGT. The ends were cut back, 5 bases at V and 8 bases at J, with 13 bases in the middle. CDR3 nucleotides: TGTGCCAGCAGTGACCGTCCACGGAAGCCCCAGCATTTT. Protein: CASSDRPRKPQHF.

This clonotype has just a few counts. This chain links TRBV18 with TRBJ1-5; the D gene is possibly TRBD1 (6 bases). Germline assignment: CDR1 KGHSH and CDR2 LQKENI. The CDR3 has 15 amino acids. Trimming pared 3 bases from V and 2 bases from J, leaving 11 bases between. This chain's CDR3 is CASSPNGGGNQPQHF. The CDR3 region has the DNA TGTGCCAGCTCACCCAACGGGGGCGGCAATCAGCCCCAGCATTTT.

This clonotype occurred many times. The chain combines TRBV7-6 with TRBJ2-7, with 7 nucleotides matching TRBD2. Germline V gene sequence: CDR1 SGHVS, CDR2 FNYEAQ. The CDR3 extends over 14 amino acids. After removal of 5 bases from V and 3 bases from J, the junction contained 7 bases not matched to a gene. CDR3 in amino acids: CASSPRPGGYEQYF. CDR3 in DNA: TGTGCCAGCAGCCCTCGACCGGGGGGCTACGAGCAGTACTTC.

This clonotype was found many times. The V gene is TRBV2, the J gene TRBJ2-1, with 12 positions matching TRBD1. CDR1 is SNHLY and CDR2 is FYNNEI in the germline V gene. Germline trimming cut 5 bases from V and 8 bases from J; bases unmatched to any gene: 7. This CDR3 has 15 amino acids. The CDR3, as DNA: TGTGCCAGCAGTCGTACGGGACAGGGGGCTTATGAGCAGTTCTTC. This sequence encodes CASSRTGQGAYEQFF.

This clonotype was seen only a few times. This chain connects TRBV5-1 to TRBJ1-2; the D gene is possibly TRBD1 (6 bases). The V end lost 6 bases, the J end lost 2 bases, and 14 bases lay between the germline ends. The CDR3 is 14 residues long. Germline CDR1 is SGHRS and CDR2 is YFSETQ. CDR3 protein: CASNPGQQNYGYTF. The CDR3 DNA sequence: TGCGCCAGCAACCCCGGACAGCAGAACTATGGCTACACCTTC. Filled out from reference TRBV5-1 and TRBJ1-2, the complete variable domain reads KAGVTQTPRYLIKTRGQQVTLSCSPISGHRSVSWYQQTPGQGLQFLFEYFSETQRNKGNFPGRFSGRQFSNSRSEMNVSTLELGDSALYLCASNPGQQNYGYTFGSGTRLTVV.

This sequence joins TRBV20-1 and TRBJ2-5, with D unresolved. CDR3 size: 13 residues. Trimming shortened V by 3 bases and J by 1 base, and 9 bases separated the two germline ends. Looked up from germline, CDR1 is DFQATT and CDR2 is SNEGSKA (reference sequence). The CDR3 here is CSARGGSQETQYF. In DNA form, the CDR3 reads TGCAGTGCTAGGGGCGGCTCCCAAGAGACCCAGTACTTC.

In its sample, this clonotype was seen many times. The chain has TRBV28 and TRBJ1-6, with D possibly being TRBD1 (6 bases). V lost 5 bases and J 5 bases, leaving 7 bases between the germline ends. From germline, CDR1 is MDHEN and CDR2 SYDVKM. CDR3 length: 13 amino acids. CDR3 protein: CASSDRHNSPLHF. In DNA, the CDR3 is TGTGCCAGCAGTGACAGGCATAATTCACCCCTCCACTTT.

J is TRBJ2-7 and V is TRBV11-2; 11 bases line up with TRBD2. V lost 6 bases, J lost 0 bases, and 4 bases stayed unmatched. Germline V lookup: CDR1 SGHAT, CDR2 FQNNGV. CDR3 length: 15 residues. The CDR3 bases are TGTGCCAGCAGTCACGGGACTAGCGGCTCCTACGAGCAGTACTTC. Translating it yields CASSHGTSGSYEQYF.

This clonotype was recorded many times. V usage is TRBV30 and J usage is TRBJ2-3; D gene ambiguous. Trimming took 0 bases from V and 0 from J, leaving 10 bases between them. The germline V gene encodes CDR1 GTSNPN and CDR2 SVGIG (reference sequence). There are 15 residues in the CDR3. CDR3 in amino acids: CAWSVSALSTDTQYF. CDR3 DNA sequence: TGTGCCTGGAGTGTAAGCGCCCTGAGCACAGATACGCAGTATTTT.

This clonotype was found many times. The CDR3 DNA reads as TGTGCCAGCAGCCAAAACCCTGGGGCCACTGAAGCTTTCTTT. It encodes CASSQNPGATEAFF. The chain uses TRBV3-1 and TRBJ1-1; D is possibly TRBD1 (5 bases). The ends were cut back, 2 bases at V and 4 bases at J, with 11 bases in the middle. In germline, CDR1 is LGHDT, CDR2 YNNKEL (reference sequence). The CDR3 runs to 14 residues.

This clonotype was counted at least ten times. CDR3 region: CASRFGLVPNEQYF. The DNA for the CDR3 is TGCGCCAGCAGGTTCGGACTAGTCCCGAACGAGCAGTACTTC. The chain recombines TRBV5-1 with TRBJ2-7; 7 bases are shared with TRBD2. Germline V gene lookup returns CDR1 SGHRS and CDR2 YFSETQ. With 5 bases clipped from V and 5 bases from J, the junction kept 10 bases outside the gene matches. The CDR3 is 14 residues long.